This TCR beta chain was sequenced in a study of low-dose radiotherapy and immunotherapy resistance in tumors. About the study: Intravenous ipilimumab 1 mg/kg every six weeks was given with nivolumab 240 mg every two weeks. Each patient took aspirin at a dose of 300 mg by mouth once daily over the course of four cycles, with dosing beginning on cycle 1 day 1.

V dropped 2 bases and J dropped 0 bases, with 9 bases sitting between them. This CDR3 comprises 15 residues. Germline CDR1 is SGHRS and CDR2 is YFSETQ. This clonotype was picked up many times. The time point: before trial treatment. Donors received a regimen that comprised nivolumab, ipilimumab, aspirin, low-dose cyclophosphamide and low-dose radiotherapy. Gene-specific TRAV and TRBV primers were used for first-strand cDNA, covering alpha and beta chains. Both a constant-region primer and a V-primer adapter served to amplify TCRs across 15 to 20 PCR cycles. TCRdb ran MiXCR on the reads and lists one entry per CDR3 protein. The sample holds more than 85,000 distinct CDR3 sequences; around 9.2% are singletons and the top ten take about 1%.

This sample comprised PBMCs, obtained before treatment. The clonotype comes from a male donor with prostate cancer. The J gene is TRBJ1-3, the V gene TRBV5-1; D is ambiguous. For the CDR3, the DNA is TGCGCCAGCAGCTTACCGGACCCCTCTGGAAACACCATATATTTT. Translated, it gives CASSLPDPSGNTIYF. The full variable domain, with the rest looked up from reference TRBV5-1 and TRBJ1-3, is KAGVTQTPRYLIKTRGQQVTLSCSPISGHRSVSWYQQTPGQGLQFLFEYFSETQRNKGNFPGRFSGRQFSNSRSEMNVSTLELGDSALYLCASSLPDPSGNTIYFGEGSWLTVV.